The rows below give T cell receptor beta chains drawn from one sample of a study of blood T cell repertoires in COVID-19. The data were produced by immunoSEQ multiplex PCR, yet TCRdb's version contains in-frame clones alone and is incomplete. The table records 100,000 to 150,000 clones, less than 90% of them present only once. Sequenced sample: peripheral blood. Receptors originate from a woman of 80 years or more with acute or convalescent COVID-19. Both conserved end residues are part of each CDR3.

>TRBJ2-2|TRBV5-1
CASSRTGELFF
>TRBJ1-1|TRBV5-4
CASSRTGPGTEAFF
>TRBJ1-2|TRBV29-1
CSVDRGQLYGYTF
>TRBJ1-5|TRBV20-1
CSASAGGGNQPQHF
>TRBJ1-2|TRBV19
CASSRTGGISNYGYTF
>TRBJ1-2|TRBV19
CASSLRQGYGYTF
>TRBJ1-1|TRBV7-2
CASSLAGGRAEAFF
>TRBJ1-2|TRBV6-6
CASTGGTYGYTF
>TRBJ1-5|TRBV27
CASSLSWQGATVQPQHF
>TRBJ1-5|TRBV5-8
CASSSTRDRGQPQHF
>TRBJ1-1|TRBV28
CASSVMNTEAFF
>TRBJ1-2|TRBV18
CASSPLGGQIYGYTF
>TRBJ1-2|TRBV19
CASSIWHGYTF
>TRBJ2-7|TRBV6-5
CASRRDLIGEQYF
>TRBJ2-1|TRBV7-8
CASSYMDNYNGEQFF
>TRBJ1-4|TRBV19
CASSIRPAWTVQPDSTNEKLFF
>TRBJ2-7|TRBV18
CASSPVAGVPYEQYF
>TRBJ2-1|TRBV7-2
CASSGGTSGGAEQFF
>TRBJ1-3|TRBV5-5
CASSLGTGAGNTIYF
>TRBJ2-5|TRBV6-6
CAITSGQQETQYF